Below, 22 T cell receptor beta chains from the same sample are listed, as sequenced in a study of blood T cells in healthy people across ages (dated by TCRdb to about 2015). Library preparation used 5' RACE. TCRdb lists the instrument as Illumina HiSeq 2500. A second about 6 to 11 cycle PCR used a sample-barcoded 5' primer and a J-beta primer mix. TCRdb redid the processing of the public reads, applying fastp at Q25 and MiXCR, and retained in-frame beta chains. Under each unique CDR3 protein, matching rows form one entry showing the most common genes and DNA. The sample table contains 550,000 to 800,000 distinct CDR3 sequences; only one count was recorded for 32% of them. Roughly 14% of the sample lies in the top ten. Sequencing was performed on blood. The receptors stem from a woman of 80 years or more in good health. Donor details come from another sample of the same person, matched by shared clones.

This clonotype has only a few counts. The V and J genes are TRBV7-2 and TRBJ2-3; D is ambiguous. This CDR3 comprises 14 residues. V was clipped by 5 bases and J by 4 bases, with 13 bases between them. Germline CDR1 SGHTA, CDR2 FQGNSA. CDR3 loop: CASSPPGPPDTQYF. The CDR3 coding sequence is TGTGCCAGCAGCCCACCGGGCCCCCCAGATACGCAGTATTTT.

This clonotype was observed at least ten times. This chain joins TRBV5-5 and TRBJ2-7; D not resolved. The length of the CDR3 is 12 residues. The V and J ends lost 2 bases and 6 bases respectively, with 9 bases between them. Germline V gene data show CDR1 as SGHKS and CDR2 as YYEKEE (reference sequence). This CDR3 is CASSFWVGEQYF. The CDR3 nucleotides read TGTGCCAGCAGCTTTTGGGTTGGCGAGCAGTACTTC.

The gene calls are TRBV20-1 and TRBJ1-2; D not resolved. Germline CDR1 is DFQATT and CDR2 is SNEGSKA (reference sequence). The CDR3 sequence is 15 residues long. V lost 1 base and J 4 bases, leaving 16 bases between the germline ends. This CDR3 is CSARVPIGVSYGYTF. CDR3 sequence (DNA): TGCAGTGCTAGAGTTCCAATTGGGGTGAGCTATGGCTACACCTTC.

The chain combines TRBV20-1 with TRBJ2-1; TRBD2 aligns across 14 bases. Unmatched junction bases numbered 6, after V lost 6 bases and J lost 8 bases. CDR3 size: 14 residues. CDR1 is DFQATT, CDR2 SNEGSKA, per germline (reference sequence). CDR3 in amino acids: CSALTSGRADEQFF. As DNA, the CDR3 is TGCAGTGCCCTGACTAGCGGGAGGGCCGATGAGCAGTTCTTC.

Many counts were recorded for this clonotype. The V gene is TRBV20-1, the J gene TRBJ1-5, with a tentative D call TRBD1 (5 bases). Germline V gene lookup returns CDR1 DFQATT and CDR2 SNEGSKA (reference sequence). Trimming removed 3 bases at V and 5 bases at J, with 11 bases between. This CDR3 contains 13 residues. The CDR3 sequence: CSASRGPYQPQHF. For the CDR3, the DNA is TGCAGTGCTAGTCGGGGCCCCTATCAGCCCCAGCATTTT.

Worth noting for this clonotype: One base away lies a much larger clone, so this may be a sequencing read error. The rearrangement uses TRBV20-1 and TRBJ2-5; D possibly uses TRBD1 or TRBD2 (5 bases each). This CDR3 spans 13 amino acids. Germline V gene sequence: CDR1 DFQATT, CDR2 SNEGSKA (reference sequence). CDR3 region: CSASRDGQETRYF. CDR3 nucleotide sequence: TGCAGTGCTAGCCGGGACGGCCAAGAGACCCGGTACTTC.

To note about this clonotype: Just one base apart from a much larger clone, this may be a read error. CDR3 coding DNA: TGCAGCGTAGAAGCGGGGGGGGCAAGTGAGCAGTACTTC. Protein product: CSVEAGGASEQYF. The J gene is TRBJ2-5, the V gene TRBV29-1; 10 bases line up with TRBD2. Germline values: CDR1 SQVTM, CDR2 ANQGSEA. This CDR3 has 13 amino acids.

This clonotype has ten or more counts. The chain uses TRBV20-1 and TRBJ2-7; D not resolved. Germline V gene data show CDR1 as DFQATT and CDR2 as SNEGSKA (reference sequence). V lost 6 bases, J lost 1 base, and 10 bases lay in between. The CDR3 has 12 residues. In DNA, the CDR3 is TGCAGTGCACCGGACCTTTCCTACGAGCAGTACTTC. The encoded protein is CSAPDLSYEQYF.

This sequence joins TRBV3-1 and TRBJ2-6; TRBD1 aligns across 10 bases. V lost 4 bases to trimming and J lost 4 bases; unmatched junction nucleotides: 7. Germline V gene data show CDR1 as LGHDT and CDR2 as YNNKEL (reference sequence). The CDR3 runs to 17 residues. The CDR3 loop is CASSPMTGGSGANVLTF. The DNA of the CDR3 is TGTGCCAGCAGCCCAATGACAGGGGGCTCGGGGGCCAACGTCCTGACTTTC.

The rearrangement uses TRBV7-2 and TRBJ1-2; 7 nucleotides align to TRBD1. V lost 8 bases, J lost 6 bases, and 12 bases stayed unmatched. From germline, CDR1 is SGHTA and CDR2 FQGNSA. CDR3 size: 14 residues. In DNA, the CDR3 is TGTGCCAGCGGCCGGATGGAGGGGGCGGATGGCTACACCTTC. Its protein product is CASGRMEGADGYTF.

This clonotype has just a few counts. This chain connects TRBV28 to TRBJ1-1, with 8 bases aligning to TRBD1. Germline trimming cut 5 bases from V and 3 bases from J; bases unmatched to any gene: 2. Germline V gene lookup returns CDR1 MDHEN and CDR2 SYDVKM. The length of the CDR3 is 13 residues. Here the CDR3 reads CASSATGDTEAFF. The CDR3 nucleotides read TGTGCCAGCAGTGCGACAGGGGACACTGAAGCTTTCTTT.

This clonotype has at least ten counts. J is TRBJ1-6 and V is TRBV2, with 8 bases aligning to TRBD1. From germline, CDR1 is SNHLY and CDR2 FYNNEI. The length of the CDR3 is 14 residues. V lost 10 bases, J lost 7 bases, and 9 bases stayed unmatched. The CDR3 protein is CATRTGIDNSPLHF. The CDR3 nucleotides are TGTGCCACCCGGACAGGGATTGACAATTCACCCCTCCACTTT.

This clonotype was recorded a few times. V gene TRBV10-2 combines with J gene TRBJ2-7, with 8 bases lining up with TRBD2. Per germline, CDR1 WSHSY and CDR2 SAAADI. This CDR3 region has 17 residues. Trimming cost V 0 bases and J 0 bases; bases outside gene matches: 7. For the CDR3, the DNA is TGCGCCAGCAGTGAGTCTTACGGGGGGGCCTCCTCCTACGAGCAGTACTTC. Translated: CASSESYGGASSYEQYF.

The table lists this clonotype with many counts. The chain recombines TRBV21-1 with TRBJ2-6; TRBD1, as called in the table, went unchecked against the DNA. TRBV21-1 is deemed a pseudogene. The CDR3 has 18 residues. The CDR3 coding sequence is TGTGCCAGCAGCTCACACGGACAGCCTCCTAGTGGGGCCAACGTCCTGACTTTC. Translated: CASSSHGQPPSGANVLTF.

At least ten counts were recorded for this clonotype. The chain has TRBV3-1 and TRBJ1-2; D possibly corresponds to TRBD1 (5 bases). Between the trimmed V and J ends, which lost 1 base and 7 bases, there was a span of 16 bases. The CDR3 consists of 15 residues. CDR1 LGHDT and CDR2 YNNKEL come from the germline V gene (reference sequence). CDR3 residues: CASSQGATGVSGYTF. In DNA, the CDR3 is TGTGCCAGCAGCCAAGGGGCAACAGGTGTGAGTGGCTACACCTTC.

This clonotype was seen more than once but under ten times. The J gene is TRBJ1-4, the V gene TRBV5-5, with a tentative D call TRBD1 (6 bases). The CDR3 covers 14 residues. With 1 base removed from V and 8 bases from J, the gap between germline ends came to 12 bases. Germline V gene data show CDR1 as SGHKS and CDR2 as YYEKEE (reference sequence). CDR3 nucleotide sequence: TGTGCCAGCAGCTTGCTACAGGGAAACGAAAAACTGTTTTTT. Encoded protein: CASSLLQGNEKLFF.

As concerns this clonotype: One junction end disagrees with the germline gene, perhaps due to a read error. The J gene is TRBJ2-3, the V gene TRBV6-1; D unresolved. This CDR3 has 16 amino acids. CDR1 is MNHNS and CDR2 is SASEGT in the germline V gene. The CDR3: CASSAWWGNSTDTRYF. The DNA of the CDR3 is TGTGCCAGCAGTGCCTGGTGGGGTAACAGCACAGATACGCGGTATTTT.

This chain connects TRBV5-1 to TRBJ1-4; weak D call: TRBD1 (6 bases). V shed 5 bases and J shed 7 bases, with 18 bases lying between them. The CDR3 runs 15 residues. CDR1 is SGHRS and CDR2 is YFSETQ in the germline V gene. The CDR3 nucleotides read TGCGCCAGCAGTTCATCTGGGGGGCGCGGTGAAAAACTGTTTTTT. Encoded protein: CASSSSGGRGEKLFF.

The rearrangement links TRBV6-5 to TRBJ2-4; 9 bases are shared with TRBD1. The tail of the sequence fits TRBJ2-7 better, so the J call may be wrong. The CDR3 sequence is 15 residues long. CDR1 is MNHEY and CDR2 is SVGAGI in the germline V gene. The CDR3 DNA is TGTGCCAGCAGTCCCGCGGACAGGGGAAGCTACGAGCAGTACTTC. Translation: CASSPADRGSYEQYF.

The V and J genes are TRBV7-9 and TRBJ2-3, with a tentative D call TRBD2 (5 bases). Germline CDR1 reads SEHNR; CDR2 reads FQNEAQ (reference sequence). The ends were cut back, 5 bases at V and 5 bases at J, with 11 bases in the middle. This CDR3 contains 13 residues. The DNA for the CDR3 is TGTGCCAGCAGCCACCCCGGAGGAGATACGCAGTATTTT. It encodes CASSHPGGDTQYF.

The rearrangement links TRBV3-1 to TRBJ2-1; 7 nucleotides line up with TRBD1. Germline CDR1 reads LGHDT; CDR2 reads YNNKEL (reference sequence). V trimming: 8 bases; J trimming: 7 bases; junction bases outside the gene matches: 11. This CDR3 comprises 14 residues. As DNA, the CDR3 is TGTGCCAGCGGTCTAAGGGACAGACAGAATGAGCAGTTCTTC. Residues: CASGLRDRQNEQFF.

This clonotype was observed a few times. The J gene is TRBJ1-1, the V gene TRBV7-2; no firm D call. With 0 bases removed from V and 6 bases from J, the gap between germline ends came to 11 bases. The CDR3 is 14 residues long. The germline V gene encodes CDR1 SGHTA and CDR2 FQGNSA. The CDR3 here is CASSLAGGRAEAFF. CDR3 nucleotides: TGTGCCAGCAGCTTAGCGGGTGGGCGCGCTGAAGCTTTCTTT.